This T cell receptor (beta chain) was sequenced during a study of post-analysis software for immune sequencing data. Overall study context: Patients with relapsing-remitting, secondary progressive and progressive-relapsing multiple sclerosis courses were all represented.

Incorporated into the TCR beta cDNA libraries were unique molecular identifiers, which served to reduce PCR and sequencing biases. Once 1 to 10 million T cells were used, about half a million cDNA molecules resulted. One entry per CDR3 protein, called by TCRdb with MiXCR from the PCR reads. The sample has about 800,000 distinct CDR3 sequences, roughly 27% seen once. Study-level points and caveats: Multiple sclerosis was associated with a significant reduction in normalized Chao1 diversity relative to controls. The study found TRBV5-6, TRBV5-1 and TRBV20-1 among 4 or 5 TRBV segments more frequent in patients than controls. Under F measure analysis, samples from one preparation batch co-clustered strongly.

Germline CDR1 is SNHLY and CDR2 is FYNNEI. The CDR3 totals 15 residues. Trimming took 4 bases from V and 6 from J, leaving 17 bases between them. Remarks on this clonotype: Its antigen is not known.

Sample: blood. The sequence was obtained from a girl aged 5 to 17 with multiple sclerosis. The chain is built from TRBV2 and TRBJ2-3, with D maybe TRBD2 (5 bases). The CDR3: CASSVSWTRGDTQYF. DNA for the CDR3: TGTGCCAGCAGTGTATCATGGACCAGAGGGGATACGCAGTATTTT.